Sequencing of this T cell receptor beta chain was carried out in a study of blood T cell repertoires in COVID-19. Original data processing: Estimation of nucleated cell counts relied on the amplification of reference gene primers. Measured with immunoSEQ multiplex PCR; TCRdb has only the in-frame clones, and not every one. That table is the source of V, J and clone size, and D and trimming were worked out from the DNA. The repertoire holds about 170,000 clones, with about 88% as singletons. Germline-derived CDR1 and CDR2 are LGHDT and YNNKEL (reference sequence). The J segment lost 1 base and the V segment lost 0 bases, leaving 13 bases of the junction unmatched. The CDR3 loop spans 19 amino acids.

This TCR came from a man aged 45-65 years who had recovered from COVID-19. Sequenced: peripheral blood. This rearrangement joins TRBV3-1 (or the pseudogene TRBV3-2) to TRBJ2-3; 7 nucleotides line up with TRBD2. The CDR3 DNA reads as TGTGCCAGCAGCCAAGACAGGGCCAGGGCTAGCGGCCGCACAGATACGCAGTATTTT. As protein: CASSQDRARASGRTDTQYF.